The 5 T cell receptor beta chains below all came from one sample that was sequenced in a study of metastatic and nonmetastatic thyroid tumors. Thyroid surgery took place with no prior treatment in any patient. With MiXCR, TCRdb reprocessed the PCR reads. The sample contains around 38,000 clones, approximately 28% of which appear only once. The sample taken for sequencing was blood. The source of these receptors is a male donor with papillary thyroid cancer or a benign thyroid nodule (not recorded which). Some clones in this sample may be carry-over from other donors' samples.

This clone was seen a handful of times. The J gene is TRBJ2-3, the V gene TRBV6-4, with 7 bases matching TRBD2. Germline V lookup: CDR1 MRHNA, CDR2 SNTAGT. There are 15 residues in the CDR3. After removal of 5 bases from V and 0 bases from J, the junction contained 5 bases not matched to a gene. The CDR3 reads CASSSGVASTDTQYF. CDR3 DNA: TGTGCCAGCAGTAGCGGGGTTGCTAGCACAGATACGCAGTATTTT.

The sample holds many counts of this clone. The CDR3 here is CASREGGVGKLFF. The CDR3 DNA follows: TGTGCCAGCAGGGAGGGGGGGGTTGGAAAACTGTTTTTT. The rearrangement links TRBV6-1 to TRBJ1-4, with a possible D match to TRBD1 (6 bases). The germline V gene has CDR1 MNHNS and CDR2 SASEGT. The V end lost 6 bases, the J end lost 10 bases, and 15 bases lay between the germline ends. This CDR3 contains 13 residues.

This chain uses TRBV7-3 with TRBJ2-3; D gene uncertain. V lost 5 bases and J 1 base, leaving 10 bases between the germline ends. This CDR3 is built from 14 residues. The germline V gene has CDR1 SGHTA and CDR2 FQGTGA. The CDR3 protein is CASSLSMGTDTQYF. In DNA form, the CDR3 reads TGTGCCAGCAGCCTATCAATGGGCACAGATACGCAGTATTTT.

This clone was seen a few times. The chain links TRBV6-5 to TRBJ1-4; D is undetermined. The ends were cut back, 2 bases at V and 0 bases at J, with 13 bases in the middle. The germline V gene encodes CDR1 MNHEY and CDR2 SVGAGI. The CDR3 runs 17 residues. The CDR3 region has the DNA TGTGCCAGCAGTTACAATTGGGTATCTGCAACTAATGAAAAACTGTTTTTT. Translating it yields CASSYNWVSATNEKLFF.

Note on this clone: A read error may produce the germline difference seen at one junction end. The rearrangement links TRBV6-1 to TRBJ2-7; 12 bases line up with TRBD2. Germline assignment: CDR1 MNHNS and CDR2 SASEGT. This CDR3 contains 18 residues. This CDR3 reads CASSEVGGLAGNPYDQYF. The CDR3 DNA sequence: TGTGCCAGCAGTGAAGTCGGTGGACTAGCGGGGAACCCCTACGATCAGTACTTC.